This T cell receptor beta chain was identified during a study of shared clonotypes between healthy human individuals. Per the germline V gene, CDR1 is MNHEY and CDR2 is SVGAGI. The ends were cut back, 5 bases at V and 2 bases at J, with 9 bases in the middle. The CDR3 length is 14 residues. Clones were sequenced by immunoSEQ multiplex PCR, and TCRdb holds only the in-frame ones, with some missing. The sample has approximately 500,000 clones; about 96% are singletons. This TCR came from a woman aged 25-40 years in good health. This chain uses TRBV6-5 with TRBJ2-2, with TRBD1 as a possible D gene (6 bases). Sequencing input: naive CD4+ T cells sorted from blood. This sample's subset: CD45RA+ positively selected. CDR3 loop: CASSRTANTGELFF. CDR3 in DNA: TGTGCCAGCAGTCGGACAGCTAACACCGGGGAGCTGTTTTTT.